This record looks at one T cell receptor (beta chain) sequence and its context. Its antigen remains unidentified. Sample time point: blood from clinic visit 5 months post-surgery; TSC patient then seizure free. Only cases whose brain tissue showed the highest T cell transcript signatures were sequenced. This entry belongs to a study of brain T cells in children with intractable seizures. The study's findings and limits: Absence of clones before surgery may stem from lower sequencing depth.

Only in-frame clones appear in the TCRdb table, and some are missing; sequencing was by immunoSEQ multiplex PCR. Of about 350,000 clones listed, 93% are singletons. This CDR3 region has 14 residues. J was trimmed by 10 bases and V by 3 bases; bases with no gene match: 7. CDR1 GTSNPN and CDR2 SVGIG come from the germline V gene (reference sequence). Sequencing used peripheral blood, obtained 4 to 5 months after surgery. The chain is built from TRBV30 and TRBJ1-6; TRBD1 matches at 9 bases. The source is a boy under two years old with tuberous sclerosis and intractable seizures. The CDR3 reads CAWSMGQGGSPLHF. The CDR3 DNA reads as TGTGCCTGGAGCATGGGACAGGGAGGCTCACCCCTCCACTTT.